The next 23 T cell receptor beta chains were all read from a single sample in a study of T cell changes during pregnancy in multiple sclerosis. TCRdb keeps only in-frame clones here, not all; method: immunoSEQ multiplex PCR. The data contain under 80,000 clones, about 94% of them singletons. Here the sequenced sample was peripheral blood, taken in the third trimester of pregnancy. All receptors come from a female donor with multiple sclerosis, enrolled in a pregnancy study.

This chain uses TRBV27 with TRBJ1-2, with D possibly matching TRBD1 (5 bases). The CDR3 covers 17 residues. Trimming removed 2 bases from V and 8 bases from J, with 24 bases in between. CDR1 is MNHEY and CDR2 is SMNVEV in the germline V gene (reference sequence). The CDR3 DNA is TGTGCCAGCAGTTTAACGTTAGGGGACTCTAAGCGTCGGGGCTACACCTTC. Its translation is CASSLTLGDSKRRGYTF.

The genes are TRBV4-3 and TRBJ2-5; D gene uncertain. Germline assignment: CDR1 LGHNA and CDR2 YSLEER. The CDR3 consists of 14 residues. Trimming shortened V by 1 base and J by 5 bases, and 11 bases separated the two germline ends. For the CDR3, the DNA is TGCGCCAGCAGCCAAGTGGCCCCCGGGGAGACCCAGTACTTC. Its translation: CASSQVAPGETQYF.

V is TRBV7-2 and J is TRBJ2-5, with 15 bases aligning to TRBD2. Trimming removed 5 bases from V and 2 bases from J; junction bases left unmatched: 3. This CDR3 comprises 16 residues. From germline, CDR1 is SGHTA and CDR2 FQGNSA. CDR3 sequence: CASSPGLAGGQETQYF. The CDR3 DNA follows: TGTGCCAGCAGCCCCGGACTAGCGGGGGGGCAAGAGACCCAGTACTTC.

CDR3 sequence: CASSPRLAGDIEQYF. Written as DNA, the CDR3 is TGTGCCAGCAGCCCTCGACTAGCGGGGGATATCGAGCAGTACTTC. The V gene is TRBV9, the J gene TRBJ2-5; 12 positions agree with TRBD2. The J call may be incorrect, as the DNA end agrees better with TRBJ2-7. Germline V gene data show CDR1 as SGDLS and CDR2 as YYNGEE. There are 15 residues in the CDR3.

The rearrangement uses TRBV9 and TRBJ1-6; D may be TRBD1 (6 bases). This CDR3 spans 15 amino acids. Trimming removed 1 base at V and 7 bases at J, with 12 bases between. The germline CDR1 and CDR2 sequences are SGDLS and YYNGEE. This CDR3 reads CASSVNARGNSPLHF. The CDR3 DNA reads as TGTGCCAGCAGCGTAAACGCAAGGGGGAATTCACCCCTCCACTTT. Drawing the rest from reference TRBV9 and TRBJ1-6, the complete variable domain is DSGVTQTPKHLITATGQRVTLRCSPRSGDLSVYWYQQSLDQGLQFLIQYYNGEERAKGNILERFSAQQFPDLHSELNLSSLELGDSALYFCASSVNARGNSPLHFGNGTRLTVT.

The V call is TRBV15, the J call TRBJ1-3; D call uncertain. Trimming cost V 6 bases and J 0 bases, with 6 bases left between them. Germline loops: CDR1 LNHNV, CDR2 YYDKDF (reference sequence). This CDR3 is 13 amino acids long. DNA for the CDR3: TGTGCCACCAGGATGAGCTCTGGAAACACCATATATTTT. Its translation: CATRMSSGNTIYF.

This rearrangement joins TRBV14 to TRBJ1-1; D is possibly TRBD1 (6 bases). Germline values: CDR1 SGHDN, CDR2 FVKESK. The CDR3 contains 20 residues. V was pared by 1 base and J by 9 bases, with 33 bases between. Written as DNA, the CDR3 is TGTGCCAGCAGCCAAGGAATAAGATGGGCACAAGGGGGGGCCGGGCTGAAAGCTTTCTTT. Amino acids: CASSQGIRWAQGGAGLKAFF.

The gene calls are TRBV6-1 and TRBJ1-2; the match to TRBD1 covers 7 bases. Per the germline V gene, CDR1 is MNHNS and CDR2 is SASEGT. The CDR3 totals 14 residues. Losses at the gene ends were 4 bases for V and 4 bases for J; bases not matched to a gene: 6. CDR3 loop: CASSGGDSPYGYTF. CDR3 sequence (DNA): TGTGCCAGCAGTGGAGGGGACAGCCCCTATGGCTACACCTTC.

The chain uses TRBV6-5 and TRBJ2-7, with 9 bases fitting TRBD1. This CDR3 has 16 residues. The junction had 6 bases not matched to a gene; V was cut back by 1 base and J by 2 bases. Germline V CDR1 and CDR2: MNHEY, SVGAGI. The DNA for the CDR3 is TGTGCCAGCAGTTACTTTTCCACAGGGGGCCCCTACGAGCAGTACTTC. This translates into CASSYFSTGGPYEQYF.

The rearrangement links TRBV18 to TRBJ1-1; maybe TRBD1 (6 bases). The CDR3 extends over 16 amino acids. Deletions cut 4 bases from V and 3 bases from J, with 18 bases between. From germline, CDR1 is KGHSH and CDR2 LQKENI. The chain's CDR3 is CASSRGGAVLDTEAFF. CDR3 coding DNA: TGTGCCAGCTCACGAGGGGGGGCCGTCTTAGACACTGAAGCTTTCTTT.

V usage is TRBV4-3 and J usage is TRBJ2-3; 7 nucleotides align to TRBD2. V was pared by 6 bases and J by 3 bases, with 9 bases of the junction left unmatched. CDR3 length: 15 residues. CDR1 LGHNA and CDR2 YSLEER come from the germline V gene. The CDR3 protein is CASSYASGGTDTQYF. CDR3 bases: TGCGCCAGCAGTTACGCTAGCGGCGGGACAGATACGCAGTATTTT.

This clone was seen once. The chain carries TRBV4-3 and TRBJ2-2, with D perhaps TRBD2 (6 bases). The V and J ends lost 0 bases and 4 bases respectively, with 12 bases between them. The CDR3 extends over 16 amino acids. Germline loops: CDR1 LGHNA, CDR2 YSLEER. The CDR3 sequence is CASSQDYNGGTGELFF. For the CDR3, the DNA is TGCGCCAGCAGCCAAGATTATAACGGGGGCACCGGGGAGCTGTTTTTT.

The gene calls are TRBV7-3 and TRBJ2-1; the match to TRBD1 covers 8 bases. CDR1 SGHTA and CDR2 FQGTGA come from the germline V gene. The CDR3 is 19 residues long. J lost 1 base, V lost 5 bases, and 16 bases had no gene match. CDR3 amino acids: CASSPGGTGGPSSYNEQFF. CDR3 bases: TGTGCCAGCAGCCCAGGGGGGACAGGAGGGCCCTCTTCCTACAATGAGCAGTTCTTC.

The V and J genes are TRBV7-2 and TRBJ1-1, with TRBD1 identical over 7 bases. This CDR3 has 14 amino acids. Germline V gene sequence: CDR1 SGHTA, CDR2 FQGNSA. The junction had 7 bases not matched to a gene; V was cut back by 4 bases and J by 5 bases. CDR3 sequence: CASSYSRGWTEAFF. CDR3 DNA: TGTGCCAGCAGCTACAGCAGGGGGTGGACTGAAGCTTTCTTT.

The chain recombines TRBV7-3 with TRBJ1-1, with 7 bases that match TRBD1. The CDR3 runs to 16 residues. Losses at the gene ends were 5 bases for V and 7 bases for J; bases not matched to a gene: 16. The germline V gene encodes CDR1 SGHTA and CDR2 FQGTGA. CDR3 in amino acids: CASSPLGVQGGFEAFF. CDR3 sequence (DNA): TGTGCCAGCAGCCCCCTTGGCGTTCAGGGGGGTTTTGAAGCTTTCTTT.

This chain links TRBV5-4 with TRBJ1-6; perhaps TRBD1 as D (5 bases). Germline V gives CDR1 SGHNT, CDR2 YYREEE (reference sequence). The V end was cut by 4 bases, the J end by 6 bases, with 14 bases between. The CDR3 is 15 residues long. CDR3 in DNA: TGTGCCAGCAGCGGCGCAGGACAATTTAATTCACCCCTCCACTTT. Its protein is CASSGAGQFNSPLHF.

This sequence joins TRBV19 and TRBJ2-3; D is unclear. The ends were cut back, 5 bases at V and 0 bases at J, with 6 bases in the middle. Per germline, CDR1 LNHDA and CDR2 SQIVND (reference sequence). This CDR3 is 13 amino acids long. This chain's CDR3 is CASSLSSTDTQYF. DNA for the CDR3: TGTGCCAGTAGTCTTTCTAGCACAGATACGCAGTATTTT.

This clone was counted once. The chain employs TRBV28 and TRBJ2-1; unclear D gene. Trimming removed 8 bases from V and 0 bases from J, with 5 bases in between. The germline V gene has CDR1 MDHEN and CDR2 SYDVKM. The CDR3 consists of 12 residues. Written as DNA, the CDR3 is TGTGCCAGCCAGCGCTCCTACAATGAGCAGTTCTTC. It yields the protein CASQRSYNEQFF.

The chain joins TRBV7-3 to TRBJ2-5; D remains unclear. Germline values: CDR1 SGHTA, CDR2 FQGTGA. The CDR3 has 13 residues. Trimming shortened V by 3 bases and J by 4 bases, and 9 bases separated the two germline ends. The CDR3 DNA reads as TGTGCCAGCAGCTTCGGGTTGGGAGAGACCCAGTACTTC. It is translated as CASSFGLGETQYF.

The chain joins TRBV6-5 to TRBJ2-7; TRBD1 might be the D (5 bases). This CDR3 comprises 15 residues. V shed 4 bases and J shed 6 bases, with 19 bases lying between them. The germline V gene encodes CDR1 MNHEY and CDR2 SVGAGI. CDR3 coding DNA: TGTGCCAGCAGTTTAAACCCCGCCAGGGTGAGCGAGCAGTACTTC. This translates into CASSLNPARVSEQYF.

The chain employs TRBV9 and TRBJ1-1; TRBD1 is a possible D gene (6 bases). There are 11 residues in the CDR3. V gave up 4 bases and J gave up 11 bases, with 12 bases separating them. Germline CDR1 SGDLS, CDR2 YYNGEE. The CDR3 DNA reads as TGTGCCAGCAGCCCACAGGGTGTCGCTTTCTTT. It encodes CASSPQGVAFF.

The chain combines TRBV6-5 with TRBJ1-2; 9 bases agree with TRBD1. The germline gives CDR1 MNHEY, CDR2 SVGAGI. Unmatched junction bases numbered 8, after V lost 2 bases and J lost 4 bases. The length of the CDR3 is 16 residues. CDR3: CASSYRGTGSGYGYTF. CDR3 coding DNA: TGTGCCAGCAGTTACCGCGGGACAGGGTCGGGCTATGGCTACACCTTC.

The chain couples TRBV9 to TRBJ2-3; perhaps TRBD1 as D (6 bases). Germline V gives CDR1 SGDLS, CDR2 YYNGEE. This CDR3 spans 16 amino acids. The V end lost 0 bases, the J end lost 0 bases, and 11 bases lay between the germline ends. This chain's CDR3 is CASSVGAGASTDTQYF. Here the CDR3 DNA reads TGTGCCAGCAGCGTAGGGGCAGGGGCTAGCACAGATACGCAGTATTTT.